This T cell receptor (beta chain) was profiled in a study of identical twins. Study-wide findings and caveats: Researchers caution that invariant MAIT and iNKT cells could partly confound zero-insertion analyses. Models predicted less out-of-frame TCR alpha sharing in monozygotic twins than was found.

With regard to this clonotype: No antigen is known for it.

A universal primer site was added by template switching, and unique molecular identifiers were carried by the cDNA. TCRdb re-called the 5' RACE reads through MiXCR, storing one row per CDR3 protein. The sample holds approximately 1.8 million distinct CDR3 sequences, roughly 35% seen once. Trimming cost V 0 bases and J 4 bases, with 12 bases left between them. Germline CDR1 MGHRA, CDR2 YSYEKL. The CDR3 sequence is 15 residues long. The specimen sequenced was cord blood. The chain combines TRBV4-1 with TRBJ1-2; D may be TRBD1 (5 bases). The clonotype was recovered from a newborn girl in good health. In DNA form, the CDR3 reads TGCGCCAGCAGCCAAGAAATTACAGGCCTCTATGGCTACACCTTC. This encodes CASSQEITGLYGYTF.